This is a list of T cell receptor beta chains from one sample in a study of OX40 agonist ivuxolimab in advanced cancers. The protocol was immunoSEQ multiplex PCR, while the TCRdb copy is restricted to in-frame clones and leaves out a portion. This sample yields fewer than 70,000 clones, of which approximately 86% are seen a single time; about a sixth belongs to the top ten. The sample in question was CD4+ or CD8+ T cells sorted from blood, obtained in a trial of the OX40 agonist ivuxolimab. These receptors were taken from an adult with an advanced solid tumor such as melanoma, head and neck, liver or kidney cancer. CDR3s include the opening cysteine and the closing phenylalanine or tryptophan. D genes are given only for firm matches. The size field is filled for only some rows; it gives once, few, many or a size class.

>NA|TRBJ2-2|TRBV7-6|11|NA
CASSLSGELFF
TGTGCCAGCAGCTTATCCGGGGAGCTGTTTTTT
>NA|TRBJ2-7|TRBV4-2|16|TRBD2
CASSQDWSGGSYEQYF
TGTGCCAGCAGCCAAGATTGGAGCGGGGGCTCCTACGAGCAGTACTTC
>NA|TRBJ2-7|TRBV7-2|17|TRBD2
CASSLRTSGVSSYEQYF
TGTGCCAGCAGCCTCCGGACTAGCGGGGTTAGCTCCTACGAGCAGTACTTC
>NA|TRBJ2-5|TRBV7-9|14|TRBD1
CASSEETGGETQYF
TGTGCCAGCAGCGAAGAGACAGGGGGGGAGACCCAGTACTTC
>NA|TRBJ2-5|TRBV19|12|TRBD1
CASSHRGETQYF
TGTGCCAGTAGTCACAGGGGCGAGACCCAGTACTTC
>NA|TRBJ1-1|TRBV28|14|NA
CASSLSRDRAEAFF
TGTGCCAGCAGTTTATCCAGGGACCGGGCTGAAGCTTTCTTT
>NA|TRBJ2-3|TRBV18|14|NA
CASSPGRGGDTQYF
TGTGCCAGCTCACCTGGCAGAGGGGGAGATACGCAGTATTTT
>NA|TRBJ1-5|TRBV2|14|NA
CASRDKGINQPQHF
TGTGCCAGCAGGGATAAAGGAATCAATCAGCCCCAGCATTTT
>NA|TRBJ2-7|TRBV18|16|TRBD1
CASSPQLGQGAGEQYF
TGTGCCAGCTCACCACAGCTGGGACAGGGGGCTGGTGAGCAGTACTTC
>NA|TRBJ1-2|TRBV6-5|14|TRBD1
CASSIGQGNYGYTF
TGTGCCAGCAGTATCGGACAGGGAAACTATGGCTACACCTTC
>NA|TRBJ2-5|TRBV4-1|15|NA
CASSHGRGGTATQYF
TGCGCCAGCAGCCATGGACGGGGAGGTACGGCGACCCAGTACTTC
>NA|TRBJ2-7|TRBV11-3|15|NA
CASSLNPGPAYEQYF
TGTGCCAGCAGCTTAAATCCAGGGCCAGCCTACGAGCAGTACTTC
>few|TRBJ2-1|TRBV4-1|14|NA
CASSQDPSFYEQFF
TGCGCCAGCAGCCAAGATCCGAGTTTCTATGAGCAGTTCTTC
>NA|TRBJ2-1|TRBV19|16|TRBD2
CASSKLTSGRVNEQFF
TGTGCCAGTAGTAAACTCACTAGCGGGAGGGTTAATGAGCAGTTCTTC